This TCR beta chain was observed in a study of blood T cell repertoires in COVID-19. In the study overall: PBMCs, B-cell-depleted T cells, or T cells were the source of the cDNA or gDNA that made up the material.

TCRdb's table, derived via immunoSEQ multiplex PCR, lists solely in-frame clones and lacks some. The sample has hundreds of thousands of clones, around 90% seen once. This TCR derives from a man older than 75 with acute or convalescent COVID-19. Sequencing input: peripheral blood.

Here the CDR3 DNA reads TGTGCCAGCAGGTTGAGACAGGGGCTGAACACTGAAGCTTTCTTT. Translation gives CASRLRQGLNTEAFF. The chain couples TRBV5-6 to TRBJ1-1, with 8 bases matching TRBD1. J gave up 0 bases and V 5 bases, and 6 bases lay outside the gene matches. CDR3 size: 15 residues. Germline assignment: CDR1 SGHDT and CDR2 YYEEEE. The full variable domain, its missing parts supplied by reference TRBV5-6 and TRBJ1-1, is DAGVTQSPTHLIKTRGQQVTLRCSPKSGHDTVSWYQQALGQGPQFIFQYYEEEERQRGNFPDRFSGHQFPNYSSELNVNALLLGDSALYLCASRLRQGLNTEAFFGQGTRLTVV.